Listed below are T cell receptor beta chains from one sample, sequenced in a study of blood T cells in healthy people across ages. MiXCR was run by TCRdb on the 5' RACE reads, yielding one entry per CDR3 protein. The sample records approximately 760,000 distinct CDR3 sequences, 25% being singletons. The same data also contributed to another study, on T cells of mothers and their children.

Sequenced sample: blood. The receptors originated from a boy between 10 and 17 years old in good health. CDR3s include the opening cysteine and the closing phenylalanine or tryptophan. The order of the fields is CDR3 length, D gene, V gene, clone size, J gene, CDR3 protein, CDR3 DNA. D genes are given only for firm matches. Rows may omit the clone size; those that give it use once, few, many or a size class.

cdr3_length: 12
d_call: -
v_call: TRBV18
clone_size: -
j_call: TRBJ2-5
cdr3_aa: CASSPLLQTQYF
cdr3_nt: TGTGCCAGCTCACCACTTTTACAGACCCAGTACTTC

cdr3_length: 14
d_call: -
v_call: TRBV11-3
clone_size: few
j_call: TRBJ2-1
cdr3_aa: CASSLLGRSPEQFF
cdr3_nt: TGTGCCAGCAGCTTATTAGGCCGATCCCCCGAGCAGTTCTTC

cdr3_length: 15
d_call: -
v_call: TRBV28
clone_size: few
j_call: TRBJ1-2
cdr3_aa: CASNYHGPGAYGYTF
cdr3_nt: TGTGCCAGCAACTACCATGGGCCAGGGGCGTATGGCTACACCTTC

cdr3_length: 15
d_call: TRBD2
v_call: TRBV7-3
clone_size: -
j_call: TRBJ2-3
cdr3_aa: CASSLGLAASDTQYF
cdr3_nt: TGTGCCAGCAGCCTGGGGCTAGCGGCTAGCGATACGCAGTATTTT

cdr3_length: 14
d_call: -
v_call: TRBV6-5
clone_size: -
j_call: TRBJ2-7
cdr3_aa: CASSYSIGSYEQYF
cdr3_nt: TGTGCCAGCAGTTACTCTATAGGGTCCTACGAGCAGTACTTC

cdr3_length: 16
d_call: TRBD2
v_call: TRBV5-1
clone_size: few
j_call: TRBJ2-1
cdr3_aa: CASSSGLAGLRDEQFF
cdr3_nt: TGCGCCAGCAGCTCGGGACTAGCGGGATTGAGGGATGAGCAGTTCTTC

cdr3_length: 17
d_call: TRBD1
v_call: TRBV4-3
clone_size: few
j_call: TRBJ2-3
cdr3_aa: CASSQGTGTGLTDTQYF
cdr3_nt: TGCGCCAGCAGCCAAGGAACCGGGACAGGGTTAACAGATACGCAGTATTTT

cdr3_length: 17
d_call: -
v_call: TRBV4-3
clone_size: few
j_call: TRBJ1-1
cdr3_aa: CASSQAYIGVGGTEAFF
cdr3_nt: TGCGCCAGCAGCCAGGCATATATAGGAGTAGGGGGCACTGAAGCTTTCTTT

cdr3_length: 17
d_call: -
v_call: TRBV20-1
clone_size: -
j_call: TRBJ2-4
cdr3_aa: CSALPLWGQVAKNIQYF
cdr3_nt: TGCAGTGCTCTTCCCTTGTGGGGCCAAGTAGCCAAAAACATTCAGTACTTC

cdr3_length: 14
d_call: -
v_call: TRBV3-1
clone_size: -
j_call: TRBJ2-7
cdr3_aa: CASSQVLPPDEQYF
cdr3_nt: TGTGCCAGCAGCCAAGTTCTCCCCCCGGACGAGCAGTACTTC

cdr3_length: 12
d_call: -
v_call: TRBV10-3
clone_size: -
j_call: TRBJ1-1
cdr3_aa: CAIGPEGTPVFF
cdr3_nt: TGTGCCATCGGACCCGAAGGTACCCCAGTTTTCTTT

cdr3_length: 11
d_call: -
v_call: TRBV11-2
clone_size: -
j_call: TRBJ2-1
cdr3_aa: CASSGDNEQFF
cdr3_nt: TGTGCCAGCAGCGGGGACAATGAGCAGTTCTTC

cdr3_length: 15
d_call: -
v_call: TRBV7-2
clone_size: -
j_call: TRBJ2-1
cdr3_aa: CASSLTIGVQDEQFF
cdr3_nt: TGTGCCAGCAGCTTAACAATCGGGGTCCAAGATGAGCAGTTCTTC

cdr3_length: 14
d_call: -
v_call: TRBV19
clone_size: few
j_call: TRBJ2-2
cdr3_aa: CASSWEPNTGELFF
cdr3_nt: TGTGCCAGTAGTTGGGAGCCAAACACCGGGGAGCTGTTTTTT

cdr3_length: 16
d_call: -
v_call: TRBV19
clone_size: few
j_call: TRBJ2-3
cdr3_aa: CASSIDNSPYADTQYF
cdr3_nt: TGTGCCAGTAGTATAGACAACAGCCCCTACGCAGATACGCAGTATTTT

cdr3_length: 12
d_call: -
v_call: TRBV7-9
clone_size: few
j_call: TRBJ2-5
cdr3_aa: CASSSLHETQYF
cdr3_nt: TGTGCCAGCAGCTCTCTCCACGAGACCCAGTACTTC

cdr3_length: 11
d_call: -
v_call: TRBV28
clone_size: -
j_call: TRBJ2-7
cdr3_aa: CGCRGSYEQYF
cdr3_nt: TGTGGATGCAGGGGCTCCTACGAGCAGTACTTC